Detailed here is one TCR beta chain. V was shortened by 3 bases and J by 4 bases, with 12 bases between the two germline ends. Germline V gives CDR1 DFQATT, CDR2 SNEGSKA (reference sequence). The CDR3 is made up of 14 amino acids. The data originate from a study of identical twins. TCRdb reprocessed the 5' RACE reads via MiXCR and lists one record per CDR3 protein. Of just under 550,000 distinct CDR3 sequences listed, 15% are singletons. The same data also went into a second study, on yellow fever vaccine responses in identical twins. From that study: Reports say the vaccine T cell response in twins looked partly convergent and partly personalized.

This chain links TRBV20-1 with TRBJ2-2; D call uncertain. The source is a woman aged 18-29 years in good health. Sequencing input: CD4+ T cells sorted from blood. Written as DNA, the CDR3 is TGCAGTGCTAGGCCCCGACTGAGCACCGGGGAGCTGTTTTTT. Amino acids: CSARPRLSTGELFF.